These T cell receptor beta chains were read from a single sample in a study of blood T cell repertoires in COVID-19. Sequencing used immunoSEQ multiplex PCR; TCRdb keeps in-frame clones, though not all of them. The sample contains around 190,000 clones, roughly nine tenths of which appear only once. The specimen sequenced was peripheral blood. The receptors here all came from a man aged 30 to 39 with acute or convalescent COVID-19. CDR3s include the opening cysteine and the closing phenylalanine or tryptophan. Each record gives: D gene, V gene, clone size, J gene, CDR3 DNA, CDR3 protein. D genes are given only for firm matches. Some rows have no size entry. The others give once, few or many, or a class for an expanded clone.

TRBD2	TRBV6-2/TRBV6-3	-	TRBJ2-1	TGTGCCAGCAGTCCCCCGAGGACTAGCGGCCACAATGAGCAGTTCTTC	CASSPPRTSGHNEQFF
-	TRBV29-1	-	TRBJ2-5	TGCAGCATGGCTCTTCAAGAGACCCAGTACTTC	CSMALQETQYF
TRBD1	TRBV3-1/TRBV3-2	-	TRBJ1-1	TGTGCCAGCAGCCAAGGACTCCCGGGACAGGGAGAAGCTTTCTTT	CASSQGLPGQGEAFF
-	TRBV19	once	TRBJ2-7	TGTGCCAGTAGTATGGGGGCAGATCGGAGCGAGCAGTACTTC	CASSMGADRSEQYF
TRBD1	TRBV3-1/TRBV3-2	-	TRBJ1-3	TGTGCCAGCAGCCCCGGGACAGCCTCTGGAAACACCATATATTTT	CASSPGTASGNTIYF
TRBD2	TRBV9	-	TRBJ2-3	TGTGCCAGCAGCTTCCATCGACTAGCGGCTAGCACAGATACGCAGTATTTT	CASSFHRLAASTDTQYF
-	TRBV3-1/TRBV3-2	-	TRBJ2-5	TGTGCCAGCAGCCGTATAGGATCGGGGGAGACCCAGTACTTC	CASSRIGSGETQYF
TRBD1	TRBV7-2	-	TRBJ1-1	TGTGCCAGCAGCTTCTCGGTGGACAGGCGCATGAACACTGAAGCTTTCTTT	CASSFSVDRRMNTEAFF
-	TRBV5-1	-	TRBJ2-7	TGCGCCAGCAGCTTTTCAGGCTACGAGCAGTACTTC	CASSFSGYEQYF
-	TRBV4-1	-	TRBJ2-4	TGCGCCAGCAGCCAAGGACTTGGTGTCAAAAACATTCAGTACTTC	CASSQGLGVKNIQYF
TRBD2	TRBV10-1	-	TRBJ2-5	TGCGCCAGCAGTGCCAGCGGGGGGGGCCAGGAGACCCAGTACTTC	CASSASGGGQETQYF
TRBD2	TRBV28	-	TRBJ2-7	TGTGCCAGTACGGGACTACGCTACGAGCAGTACTTC	CASTGLRYEQYF
-	TRBV30	-	TRBJ2-7	TGTGCCTGGACCCCCCCTATTCCGGGAGCTCGGGGGCAGTACTTC	CAWTPPIPGARGQYF
-	TRBV27	-	TRBJ2-7	TGTGCCAGCAGTTTATCGGGCGGGATCGACGAGCAGTACTTC	CASSLSGGIDEQYF
-	TRBV7-3	-	TRBJ1-1	TGTGCCAGCAGCTTAGACAGGACCACTGAAGCTTTCTTT	CASSLDRTTEAFF
-	TRBV7-9	few	TRBJ1-2	TGTGCCAGCAGCTTTCAGGCGGGTGGCTACACCTTC	CASSFQAGGYTF
TRBD1	TRBV9	-	TRBJ2-2	TGTGCCAGCAGCAGCCGGGACAGGTCGGGCGGGGAGCTGTTTTTT	CASSSRDRSGGELFF
-	TRBV9	-	TRBJ2-2	TGTGCCAGCAGCGTAGTTCAATTCGGGGAGCTGTTTTTT	CASSVVQFGELFF
TRBD1	TRBV10-1	-	TRBJ2-2	TGCGCCAGCAGTAAAGGGGGCAACGGGGAGCTGTTTTTT	CASSKGGNGELFF
-	TRBV7-3	once	TRBJ2-1	TGTGCCAGCAGCTTATGGGGCGATGAGCAGTTCTTC	CASSLWGDEQFF
-	TRBV15	once	TRBJ2-7	TGTGCCACCAGCCCAGAGGACAGTGGGGCACGCGAGCAGTACTTC	CATSPEDSGAREQYF
-	TRBV6-5	-	TRBJ1-3	TGTGCCAGCAGTTATTCGGTATTTCCAGGAAACACCATATATTTT	CASSYSVFPGNTIYF
-	TRBV5-1	-	TRBJ2-5	TGCGCCAGCAGCTCTACAGAGACCCAGTACTTC	CASSSTETQYF
TRBD1	TRBV27	-	TRBJ1-2	TGTGCCAGCAGTTCCCGGACAGGGTATGGCTACACCTTC	CASSSRTGYGYTF
-	TRBV4-1	-	TRBJ1-6	TGCGCCAGCAGAACGGGTTCACCCCTCCACTTT	CASRTGSPLHF
-	TRBV11-2	-	TRBJ1-2	TGTGCCAGCAGACGAACAGGTACCTATGGCTACACCTTC	CASRRTGTYGYTF
TRBD2	TRBV5-1	-	TRBJ2-6	TGCGCCAGCAGCTTGGGGAGCGGGGGGTCCTTTTCTGGGGCCAACGTCCTGACTTTC	CASSLGSGGSFSGANVLTF
-	TRBV9	-	TRBJ2-5	TGTGCCAGCAGCGTAGGTCCTACGACAGGCCAAGAGACCCAGTACTTC	CASSVGPTTGQETQYF
TRBD1	TRBV6-6	-	TRBJ2-2	TGTGCCAGCAGCCCGGGACAGGGCACCGGGGAGCTGTTTTTT	CASSPGQGTGELFF
TRBD2	TRBV5-1	-	TRBJ2-5	TGCGCCAGCAGCCCGGGACTAGCGGGAGAGGAGACCCAGTACTTC	CASSPGLAGEETQYF
-	TRBV19	-	TRBJ1-1	TGTGCCAGTAGACCACAGGGGAACACTGAAGCTTTCTTT	CASRPQGNTEAFF
-	TRBV12-3/TRBV12-4	-	TRBJ2-7	TGTGCCAGCAGTGGGACTGGGTCCTACGAGCAGTACTTC	CASSGTGSYEQYF
-	TRBV5-1	-	TRBJ2-5	TGCGCCAGCAGCTTGGCCCGGGGATCGGCAGAGACCCAGTACTTC	CASSLARGSAETQYF
TRBD2	TRBV6-4	-	TRBJ2-1	TGTGCCAGCAGTCCGCCTTCACGGACTAGCGGCAAGGCATTAAACAATGAGCAGTTCTTC	CASSPPSRTSGKALNNEQFF
TRBD1	TRBV27	-	TRBJ2-7	TGTGCCAGCAGGGTACCCGGGACAGGGAACTACGAGCAGTACTTC	CASRVPGTGNYEQYF